A selection of T cell receptor beta chains follows, all from one sample in a study of T cells after yellow fever vaccination. Via MiXCR, TCRdb re-called the 5' RACE reads, giving one row per CDR3 protein. The repertoire holds 240,000 or so distinct CDR3 sequences, with less than 8.5% as singletons. Sequences were derived from CD4+ T cells sorted from PBMCs, sampled 15 days after the yellow fever booster vaccination. These TCRs come from a man younger than 40 who received the YFV17D yellow fever vaccine. Each CDR3 is given with its conserved first and last residue. Clone sizes are given selectively: once, few, many, or a class where the clone is expanded.

clone_size v_call cdr3_aa
NA TRBV12-3/TRBV12-4 CASGEGRGTEAFF
NA TRBV18 CASSVQRGGYNEQFF
NA TRBV6-4 CASSDVYEVRSNQPHHF
NA TRBV6-5 CASSSGFFGNTIYF
NA TRBV16 CASSQVGSGPQHF
many TRBV20-1 CSARESPADYHPQHF
NA TRBV11-2 CASGQGAAPYEQYF
NA TRBV7-8 CASNLAGGNRVSYEQYF
NA TRBV30 CATQRGSGNTIYF
few TRBV5-1 CASSLADTRNTGELFF
NA TRBV7-8 CASSLYRPGTEETQYF
few TRBV20-1 CSATPASGTQETQYF
few TRBV20-1 CSAGKGARNEQFF
many TRBV13 CASSPRGGSNNEQFF
NA TRBV24-1 CATSDPGGDDEHYF
NA TRBV29-1 CSVGAGGFPSYEQYF
NA TRBV27 CASSLSTVSRLQGYTF
many TRBV7-2 CASSGSRYNEQFF
many TRBV6-2/TRBV6-3 CASSPRAGGSGNPSTDTQYF
NA TRBV10-3 CATQGGGRAHNEQFF
few TRBV29-1 CSVTLRQGVRSEAFF
many TRBV29-1 CSATGTGNSEQYF
many TRBV11-3 CASSLAVADTQYF
many TRBV7-9 CASSFFRRETQYF
few TRBV5-6 CASSMPSQLAGETQYF
few TRBV7-3 CASRLGLERHEQYF
NA TRBV30 CACKVGPWAYGYTF
few TRBV2 CASSPVLHEQYF
NA TRBV7-2 CASSRSPGPQETQYF
few TRBV2 CASRRDRNTDTQYF
few TRBV28 CASRETEEFTQYF
many TRBV7-2 CASSLALAGATYEQYF
many TRBV7-9 CASSPTGSGETQYF
many TRBV6-2/TRBV6-3 CASYPRAGVRTDTQYF
NA TRBV3-1 CASSQEPGTLYGYTF
many TRBV10-1 CASSEITGLGQFF
NA TRBV6-2/TRBV6-3 CASRTGLALNTGELFF
many TRBV21-1 CASSDELVTEQYF
many TRBV29-1 CSTYRVGTDTQYF
many TRBV12-3/TRBV12-4 CASRVGQGRAGELFF
many TRBV12-3/TRBV12-4 CASSPGLAGAGELFF
many TRBV10-1 CASSGTTDTQYF
few TRBV18 CASSEREGGEQFF
many TRBV2 CASRATSYEQYF
few TRBV7-6 CASSQGQGKTDTQYF
many TRBV7-2 CASSFGGEQYF
NA TRBV5-4 CASSPRGLAGGIEQYF
few TRBV27 CASSLSKQGDQPQHF
NA TRBV7-2 CASSLVQTPYGYTF
few TRBV7-6 CASSLAGSRADTQYF
few TRBV27 CASSSRLADTQYF
few TRBV5-1 CASSLDNRGVGFYGYTF
many TRBV12-3/TRBV12-4 CASSLQAPEYNEQFF